The 5 T cell receptor beta chains below come from one sample, sequenced in a study of cytomegalovirus exposure and HLA in healthy donors. PCR primers comprised 60 Vbeta and 13 Jbeta primers. Profiling relied on immunoSEQ multiplex PCR, and the TCRdb table lists in-frame clones only, not all of them. Of about 120,000 clones listed, approximately 66% are singletons. The sample was PBMCs. Every receptor here comes from a middle-aged woman in good health and CMV-seropositive.

The chain joins TRBV29-1 to TRBJ2-7; a possible D gene is TRBD1 (6 bases). V lost 1 base and J lost 3, with 10 bases in between. The CDR3 consists of 13 residues. In germline, CDR1 is SQVTM, CDR2 ANQGSEA. CDR3 region: CSVEAQGHYEQYF. Written as DNA, the CDR3 is TGCAGCGTTGAAGCGCAGGGACACTACGAGCAGTACTTC.

The rearrangement uses TRBV28 and TRBJ1-5, with TRBD1 identical over 8 bases. The CDR3 runs 15 residues. CDR1 is MDHEN, CDR2 SYDVKM, per germline. V trimming: 5 bases; J trimming: 2 bases; junction bases outside the gene matches: 5. CDR3: CASSLSGQGNQPQHF. The DNA for the CDR3 is TGTGCCAGCAGTCTCTCGGGACAGGGCAATCAGCCCCAGCATTTT.

The genes are TRBV29-1 and TRBJ2-2; 8 bases agree with TRBD2. The CDR3 is 16 residues long. CDR1 SQVTM and CDR2 ANQGSEA come from the germline V gene. J lost 4 bases, V lost 1 base, and 8 bases had no gene match. The CDR3 sequence is CSVEGRAGGGTGELFF. The CDR3 coding sequence is TGCAGCGTTGAAGGGCGCGCGGGAGGAGGCACCGGGGAGCTGTTTTTT.

The CDR3 nucleotides read TGCGCCAGCAGCCAAGATCGGGCAGGGTCGAACACTGAAGCTTTCTTT. It translates to CASSQDRAGSNTEAFF. The V and J genes are TRBV4-1 and TRBJ1-1, with D tentatively TRBD1 (5 bases). Trimming left V 0 bases short and J 1 base short, with 12 bases between. Germline V CDR1 and CDR2: MGHRA, YSYEKL. The CDR3 has 16 residues.

This chain links TRBV11-2 with TRBJ1-2; the match to TRBD1 covers 12 bases. V lost 4 bases, J lost 4 bases, and 4 bases stayed unmatched. The CDR3 covers 15 residues. Germline assignment: CDR1 SGHAT and CDR2 FQNNGV. CDR3 coding DNA: TGTGCCAGCAGCTGGGACAGGGGGCGCGGCTATGGCTACACCTTC. It yields the protein CASSWDRGRGYGYTF.